The rows below give T cell receptor beta chains drawn from one sample of a study of blood T cell repertoires in COVID-19. Method: immunoSEQ multiplex PCR; TCRdb's copy keeps in-frame clones and lacks some. The top ten clones hold about 9.4% of a sample with some 370,000 clones, more than 70% of them seen once. The sequenced sample was peripheral blood. All receptors derive from a woman between 25 and 40 years old with COVID-19, enrolled during active disease. Each CDR3 is given with its conserved first and last residue. The D gene is left open where the match is weak. Clone size is given for some rows only: seen once, a few or many times, or a class if the clone is expanded.

TRBJ1-1 TRBV5-6 NA NA TGTGCCAGCAGCTTGTTAGTGGGACTAAACACTGAAGCTTTCTTT CASSLLVGLNTEAFF
TRBJ2-7 TRBV10-2 TRBD2 NA TGCGCCAGCAGTGTGGCGGGGGGGGGCAGTCCTTACGAGCAGTACTTC CASSVAGGGSPYEQYF
TRBJ2-2 TRBV7-3 TRBD1 NA TGTGCCAGCAGCCCACACCTTGTGACAGGGGGAGGAACCGGGGAGCTGTTTTTT CASSPHLVTGGGTGELFF
TRBJ2-6 TRBV24-1 NA NA TGTGCCACCAGTGATCAGACAGTCTCTGGGGCCAACGTCCTGACTTTC CATSDQTVSGANVLTF
TRBJ1-5 TRBV5-1 NA NA TGCGCCAGCAGCTTGGACAACAATCAGCCCCAGCATTTT CASSLDNNQPQHF
TRBJ1-5 TRBV6-2/TRBV6-3 NA NA TGTGCCAGCAGTTACTCGACAGAGGGACTGCGGCCCCAGCATTTT CASSYSTEGLRPQHF
TRBJ2-1 TRBV9 TRBD2 NA TGTGCCAGCAGCGTAGCTAGCGGAGATGAGCAGTTCTTC CASSVASGDEQFF
TRBJ2-1 TRBV11-3 NA NA TGTGCCAGCAGCTTAGCACCCGGGACTCCCTACAATGAGCAGTTCTTC CASSLAPGTPYNEQFF
TRBJ2-7 TRBV5-6 NA NA NA CASSELSWGQGAHEYF
TRBJ1-1 TRBV6-6 TRBD1 NA TGTGCCAGCAGCCTGACAGGGGGCTATGACACTGAAGCTTTCTTT CASSLTGGYDTEAFF
TRBJ1-1 TRBV19 NA once TGTGCCAGTAGTTCGGACAGGAACACTGAAGCTTTCTTT CASSSDRNTEAFF
TRBJ2-2 TRBV5-1 TRBD2 NA TGCGCCAGCTTTTCAGGACTAGCGGGAGCCGGGGAGCTGTTTTTT CASFSGLAGAGELFF
TRBJ2-7 TRBV5-1 TRBD2 NA TGCGCCAGCAGCAGGTCGACTAGCGGTCAATACGAGCAGTACTTC CASSRSTSGQYEQYF
TRBJ1-2 TRBV5-4 NA NA TGTGCCAGCAGCTTGGGACAGACCCCTCTCTATGGCTACACCTTC CASSLGQTPLYGYTF
TRBJ2-1 TRBV24-1 TRBD1 NA TGTGCCACCAGTGATCCGGGACAGGGGGCCGATGAGCAGTTCTTC CATSDPGQGADEQFF
TRBJ1-1 TRBV4-1 NA NA TGCGCCAGCAGCCAAGTTACAGTGAACACTGAAGCTTTCTTT CASSQVTVNTEAFF
TRBJ2-1 TRBV19 NA NA TGTGCCAGTAGTATGTTCCTAGAGCAGTTCTTC CASSMFLEQFF
TRBJ1-2 TRBV5-6 NA NA TGTGCCAGCAGCTCGACCCGGGAACTCTATGGCTACACCTTC CASSSTRELYGYTF
TRBJ1-1 TRBV2 NA NA TGTGCCAGCAGGTCGGGGGTCGGGAACACTGAAGCTTTCTTT CASRSGVGNTEAFF
TRBJ2-5 TRBV30 TRBD2 NA TGTGCCTGGAGTGCACTAGCGGGAGGTGAGACCCAGTACTTC CAWSALAGGETQYF
TRBJ1-6 TRBV5-1 NA NA TGCGCCAGCAGCTTGGCAGTTGGTAGGGGTGATTCACCCCTCCACTTT CASSLAVGRGDSPLHF
TRBJ2-7 TRBV27 TRBD1 NA TGTGCCAGCAGTTCCGACAGGGGGCTTAACGAGCAGTACTTC CASSSDRGLNEQYF
TRBJ2-7 TRBV4-2 TRBD2 NA TGTGCCAGCAGCCAAGATGCACTAGCGGGGACCGAGCAGTACTTC CASSQDALAGTEQYF
TRBJ2-7 TRBV10-3 NA NA TGTGCCATCAGTGCGCAACGGGAGCCTTCCGAGCAGTACTTC CAISAQREPSEQYF
TRBJ1-5 TRBV5-6 TRBD1 NA TGTGCCAGCAGCTTTATGACAGGGGACAATCAGCCCCAGCATTTT CASSFMTGDNQPQHF
TRBJ2-3 TRBV27 TRBD2 NA TGTGCCAGCAGTTTCTCACTAGCGATTGGCACAGATACGCAGTATTTT CASSFSLAIGTDTQYF
TRBJ1-1 TRBV2 NA NA TGTGCCAGCAGTGGGGAGTTCACTGAAGCTTTCTTT CASSGEFTEAFF
TRBJ1-2 TRBV9 NA NA TGTGCCAGCAGCGTAGGGCAGACTAACTATGGCTACACCTTC CASSVGQTNYGYTF
TRBJ2-1 TRBV11-3 TRBD2 NA TGTGCCAGCAGCTTGACCGGGACTAGCGGGAGAGGTGAGCAGTTCTTC CASSLTGTSGRGEQFF
TRBJ1-2 TRBV29-1 NA once TGCAGCGTTGAAGGGGGGGGTGACAGCTATGGCTACACCTTC CSVEGGGDSYGYTF
TRBJ2-1 TRBV7-2 NA NA TGTGCCAGCAGCTTAGATCTCGGGATAGCGTTCTTC CASSLDLGIAFF
TRBJ1-2 TRBV6-5 TRBD1 NA TGTGCCAGCAGTTCCGGGACAGTAGGCTACACCTTC CASSSGTVGYTF
TRBJ2-2 TRBV10-1 TRBD2 NA TGCGCCAGCAGTGAGAGGGGACTAGCGGGGACCGGGGAGCTGTTTTTT CASSERGLAGTGELFF
TRBJ2-1 TRBV19 TRBD2 NA TGTGCCAGTAGTCGGGAGGGCATTAACAATGAGCAGTTCTTC CASSREGINNEQFF
TRBJ2-7 TRBV9 NA NA TGTGCCAGCAGCGAGAGCCGGGGCTCCTACGAGCAGTACTTC CASSESRGSYEQYF
TRBJ2-5 TRBV7-8 NA NA TGTGCCAGCAGCTTTGACGGGAAAGAGACCCAGTACTTC CASSFDGKETQYF
TRBJ2-1 TRBV5-4 TRBD1 few TGTGCCAGCAGCTGGGTGACAGGGGGGTTAAATGAGCAGTTCTTC CASSWVTGGLNEQFF
TRBJ2-1 TRBV24-1 TRBD2 NA TGTGCCACCAGTGACCCCCAGCGGGGAAGCTCCTACAATGAGCAGTTCTTC CATSDPQRGSSYNEQFF
TRBJ1-6 TRBV5-4 NA few TGTGCCAGCAGCTTGGCGGGGCAGGGGAATTCACCCCTCCACTTT CASSLAGQGNSPLHF
TRBJ2-2 TRBV6-6 NA NA TGTGCCAGCAATACAGGTCCCTACGGGAACACCGGGGAGCTGTTTTTT CASNTGPYGNTGELFF
TRBJ2-1 TRBV28 TRBD2 NA TGTGCCAGCAGTGAGACTAGCGGGAGGGCCAATGAGCAGTTCTTC CASSETSGRANEQFF